These 18 T cell receptor beta chains came from one sample sequenced in a study of T cell repertoires in cytomegalovirus infection. TCRdb reprocessed the reads with MiXCR, giving one entry per CDR3 protein. The sample holds some 400,000 distinct CDR3 sequences, about a sixth seen once. The sequencing sample was made of PBMCs. The receptors stem from a human donor in good health (CMV status not recorded). Some clones in this sample may be carry-over from other donors' samples.

The chain couples TRBV2 to TRBJ1-6; D is ambiguous. This CDR3 is built from 14 residues. The V gene lost 5 bases and the J gene lost 7 bases, with 12 bases spanning the gap. Germline V gene lookup returns CDR1 SNHLY and CDR2 FYNNEI. The CDR3 DNA reads TGTGCCAGCAGTCCAGACGCGCGGAATTCACCCCTCCACTTT. It is translated as CASSPDARNSPLHF.

There are many counts of this clonotype. The chain employs TRBV7-2 and TRBJ2-1, with 7 positions matching TRBD2. Unmatched junction bases numbered 12, after V lost 5 bases and J lost 8 bases. This CDR3 has 15 residues. Germline V lookup: CDR1 SGHTA, CDR2 FQGNSA. The CDR3, as DNA: TGTGCCAGCAGCCTTCTGGTGGGAGGGATCTATGAGCAGTTCTTC. Protein: CASSLLVGGIYEQFF.

This chain connects TRBV7-6 to TRBJ1-4; D unresolved. The CDR3 length is 13 residues. Trimming pared 4 bases from V and 3 bases from J, leaving 6 bases between. CDR1 and CDR2 from the germline V gene are SGHVS and FNYEAQ. The CDR3 spells CASSSEANEKLFF. DNA of the CDR3: TGTGCCAGCAGCTCGGAGGCTAATGAAAAACTGTTTTTT.

V is TRBV5-1 and J is TRBJ2-5; D remains unclear. In germline, CDR1 is SGHRS, CDR2 YFSETQ. V was pared by 4 bases and J by 0 bases, with 10 bases between. This CDR3 has 14 residues. The chain's CDR3 is CASSPFGYQETQYF. The CDR3 DNA sequence: TGCGCCAGCAGCCCCTTTGGGTACCAAGAGACCCAGTACTTC.

The rearrangement uses TRBV10-3 and TRBJ2-7; 8 bases match TRBD1. Germline V gives CDR1 ENHRY, CDR2 SYGVKD. The V gene end was trimmed by 5 bases and the J gene end by 9 bases; junction bases not matched to a gene: 15. The CDR3 totals 15 residues. CDR3 loop: CAISPFDRGVRGQYF. CDR3 nucleotide sequence: TGTGCCATCAGTCCATTCGACAGGGGAGTTCGGGGGCAGTACTTC.

This clonotype was detected only a few times. This chain joins TRBV7-6 and TRBJ1-1, with unresolved D. Germline V gives CDR1 SGHVS, CDR2 FNYEAQ. The CDR3 has 13 residues. V was shortened by 2 bases and J by 8 bases, with 12 bases between the two germline ends. The CDR3 bases are TGTGCCAGCAGCTTATGGCTGAAAGGGGAAGCTTTCTTT. This translates into CASSLWLKGEAFF.

The rearrangement joins TRBV10-2 to TRBJ1-5; TRBD1 matches 8 bases. The CDR3 has 14 residues. The J segment lost 8 bases and the V segment lost 0 bases, leaving 3 bases of the junction unmatched. Germline CDR1 and CDR2: WSHSY and SAAADI. Here the CDR3 DNA reads TGCGCCAGCAGTGAGTCGACAGGGGTTGAGCCCCAGCATTTT. This codes for CASSESTGVEPQHF.

V usage is TRBV18 and J usage is TRBJ1-5; D ambiguous. The CDR3 loop spans 14 amino acids. Trimming took off 1 base at V and 5 bases at J, with 9 bases between the two ends. From germline, CDR1 is KGHSH and CDR2 LQKENI. The DNA for the CDR3 is TGTGCCAGCTCACCACTTGCAATGGATCAGCCCCAGCATTTT. Amino acids: CASSPLAMDQPQHF.

This clonotype was counted only a few times. The J gene is TRBJ2-1, the V gene TRBV4-3; 8 bases are shared with TRBD2. Germline CDR1 is LGHNA and CDR2 is YSLEER. J was trimmed by 8 bases and V by 0 bases; bases with no gene match: 12. This CDR3 region has 17 residues. CDR3 nucleotides: TGCGCCAGCAGCCAAGATTCAGCGAGCGGGAGTGAGGATGAGCAGTTCTTC. Protein: CASSQDSASGSEDEQFF.

This rearrangement joins TRBV20-1 to TRBJ1-5, with D unclear. V lost 7 bases and J 1 base, leaving 5 bases between the germline ends. Germline V gene data show CDR1 as DFQATT and CDR2 as SNEGSKA (reference sequence). The CDR3 covers 11 residues. The CDR3: CSVKSNQPQHF. As DNA, the CDR3 is TGCAGTGTTAAAAGCAATCAGCCCCAGCATTTT.

This clonotype was detected only a few times. This chain uses TRBV12-3 or TRBV12-4 with TRBJ2-1, with D hard to call. The V and J ends lost 6 bases and 9 bases respectively, with 12 bases between them. CDR3 length: 12 amino acids. The CDR3: CASSPSSFEQFF. CDR3 DNA sequence: TGTGCCAGCAGCCCCTCTAGTTTTGAGCAGTTCTTC.

There are many counts of this clonotype. The chain links TRBV7-7 to TRBJ2-1, with D possibly being TRBD2 (5 bases). The length of the CDR3 is 13 residues. Deletions cut 5 bases from V and 7 bases from J, with 12 bases between. Germline CDR1 and CDR2: SSHAT and FNYEAQ (reference sequence). The CDR3 spells CASSQEGGNEQFF. In DNA, the CDR3 is TGTGCCAGCAGCCAAGAAGGCGGGAATGAGCAGTTCTTC.

This clonotype was seen a handful of times. Written as DNA, the CDR3 is TGTGCCAGTAGTATAGATCCCTTTTTGGACAGGGGACGACATAGCAATCAGCCCCAGCATTTT. The encoded protein is CASSIDPFLDRGRHSNQPQHF. The V and J genes are TRBV19 and TRBJ1-5, with 9 bases fitting TRBD1. J was trimmed by 0 bases and V by 0 bases; bases with no gene match: 15. This CDR3 contains 21 residues. Germline V gives CDR1 LNHDA, CDR2 SQIVND (reference sequence). Filled out from reference TRBV19 and TRBJ1-5, the complete variable domain reads DGGITQSPKYLFRKEGQNVTLSCEQNLNHDAMYWYRQDPGQGLRLIYYSQIVNDFQKGDIAEGYSVSREKKESFPLTVTSAQKNPTAFYLCASSIDPFLDRGRHSNQPQHFGDGTRLSIL.

This clonotype was observed many times. The chain recombines TRBV7-9 with TRBJ1-2, with D perhaps TRBD1 (6 bases). The ends were cut back, 4 bases at V and 3 bases at J, with 15 bases in the middle. The CDR3 has 15 residues. CDR1 is SEHNR and CDR2 is FQNEAQ in the germline V gene (reference sequence). Written as DNA, the CDR3 is TGTGCCAGCAGCTACCTAGGGGGGGAGCACTATGGCTACACCTTC. Protein product: CASSYLGGEHYGYTF.

This clonotype has at least ten counts. V gene TRBV12-3 or TRBV12-4 combines with J gene TRBJ1-1, with D tentatively TRBD1 (5 bases). The CDR3 has 15 residues. Trimming shortened V by 6 bases and J by 4 bases, and 18 bases separated the two germline ends. The CDR3 spells CASSPISGKSTEAFF. The CDR3 coding sequence is TGTGCCAGCAGCCCCATTTCAGGGAAGAGCACTGAAGCTTTCTTT.

J is TRBJ2-7 and V is TRBV5-6, with 11 bases matching TRBD2. V gave up 1 base and J gave up 3 bases; unmatched junction bases: 12. The CDR3 runs 18 residues. Germline CDR1 and CDR2: SGHDT and YYEEEE. In nucleotides, the CDR3 is TGTGCCAGCAGCTTGCTCGGAACTAGCGGGAGTTTCAACTACGAGCAGTACTTC. Encoded protein: CASSLLGTSGSFNYEQYF.

This clonotype has a count of ten or more. CDR3 residues: CASSRRNNRVFCEQYF. The CDR3 DNA reads TGTGCCAGCAGCCGCCGTAACAACAGGGTCTTCTGCGAGCAGTACTTC. V gene TRBV12-3 or TRBV12-4 combines with J gene TRBJ2-7; D is perhaps TRBD1 (6 bases). V was pared by 6 bases and J by 6 bases, with 24 bases between. The CDR3 is made up of 16 amino acids.

There are many counts of this clonotype. The rearrangement links TRBV7-2 to TRBJ2-5; 9 nucleotides line up with TRBD1. CDR1 is SGHTA and CDR2 is FQGNSA in the germline V gene. J lost 4 bases, V lost 5 bases, and 2 bases had no gene match. The CDR3 totals 13 residues. CDR3 region: CASSRTGVETQYF. CDR3 bases: TGTGCCAGCAGCCGGACAGGGGTAGAGACCCAGTACTTC.